These T cell receptor beta chains were read from a single sample in a study of human T cells and chemical hapten exposure. TCRdb recomputed calls from the RACE reads with MiXCR, one row per CDR3 protein. Of under 130,000 distinct CDR3 sequences listed, around 35% are singletons. Here the sequenced sample was whole blood, taken in connection with sensitization to the hapten diphenylcyclopropenone (DPC). Receptor source: a man aged 35-49 years with alopecia areata. Some clones in this sample may be carry-over from other donors' samples. CDR3s include the opening cysteine and the closing phenylalanine or tryptophan. The D gene is left open where the match is weak. A clone size is listed for some rows: how often the clone was seen (once, few, many), or a class if it is expanded.

j_gene: TRBJ2-2
abundance: few
d_gene: NA
v_gene: TRBV3-1
CDR3nt: TGTGCCAGCAGCCAAGATCTGGGGGACGCGAACACCGGGGAGCTGTTTTTT
CDR3aa: CASSQDLGDANTGELFF

j_gene: TRBJ2-1
abundance: NA
d_gene: TRBD2
v_gene: TRBV29-1
CDR3nt: TGCAGCGCTGTCTTCGGACTAGCGGGAGCAGGCGAGCAGTTCTTC
CDR3aa: CSAVFGLAGAGEQFF

j_gene: TRBJ2-5
abundance: NA
d_gene: NA
v_gene: TRBV29-1
CDR3nt: TGCAGCGTTGGCCTGACAGGGAGGATGGAGACCCAGTACTTC
CDR3aa: CSVGLTGRMETQYF

j_gene: TRBJ1-2
abundance: NA
d_gene: NA
v_gene: TRBV6-1
CDR3nt: TGTGCCAGCAGGGTTACAGGGAACTATGGCTACACCTTC
CDR3aa: CASRVTGNYGYTF

j_gene: TRBJ2-5
abundance: NA
d_gene: TRBD1
v_gene: TRBV7-9
CDR3nt: TGTGCCAGCAGCTCCGGGACAGGGCTTTTGGAGACCCAGTACTTC
CDR3aa: CASSSGTGLLETQYF

j_gene: TRBJ2-3
abundance: NA
d_gene: TRBD2
v_gene: TRBV29-1
CDR3nt: TGCAGCGTTGAACTAGCGGGAGGAACGCAGTATTTT
CDR3aa: CSVELAGGTQYF

j_gene: TRBJ2-2
abundance: few
d_gene: TRBD2
v_gene: TRBV29-1
CDR3nt: TGCAGCGTTGTTAGCGGGAGGGCCCTCGGGGAGCTGTTTTTT
CDR3aa: CSVVSGRALGELFF

j_gene: TRBJ2-5
abundance: NA
d_gene: NA
v_gene: TRBV12-3/TRBV12-4
CDR3nt: TGTGCCAGCAGTGATGGGGACAAAATTCAAGAGACCCAGTACTTC
CDR3aa: CASSDGDKIQETQYF

j_gene: TRBJ2-1
abundance: many
d_gene: TRBD2
v_gene: TRBV6-5
CDR3nt: TGTGCCAGCAGTCCATCTAGCGGGGCCTACAATGAGCAGTTCTTC
CDR3aa: CASSPSSGAYNEQFF

j_gene: TRBJ2-1
abundance: NA
d_gene: TRBD2
v_gene: TRBV9
CDR3nt: TGTGCCAGCAGCGTAGGGGCGGGAGGGTGGAATGAGCAGTTCTTC
CDR3aa: CASSVGAGGWNEQFF

j_gene: TRBJ2-3
abundance: NA
d_gene: TRBD2
v_gene: TRBV29-1
CDR3nt: TGCAGCGTTGGGGCACTAGCGGGAGAGGCTACGCAGTATTTT
CDR3aa: CSVGALAGEATQYF

j_gene: TRBJ2-5
abundance: NA
d_gene: TRBD1
v_gene: TRBV4-3
CDR3nt: TGCGCCAGCAGCCGGGACAGGGGGGAAGAGACCCAGTACTTC
CDR3aa: CASSRDRGEETQYF

j_gene: TRBJ2-3
abundance: NA
d_gene: NA
v_gene: TRBV20-1
CDR3nt: TGCAGTGCTAGAGATAGGGGGGAAAGCACAGATACGCAGTATTTT
CDR3aa: CSARDRGESTDTQYF

j_gene: TRBJ1-1
abundance: NA
d_gene: NA
v_gene: TRBV30
CDR3nt: TGTGCCCGCCGGCGCGGCCAGAACACTGAAGCTTTCTTT
CDR3aa: CARRRGQNTEAFF

j_gene: TRBJ2-3
abundance: few
d_gene: NA
v_gene: TRBV12-3/TRBV12-4
CDR3nt: TGTGCCAGCAGTTTAGCGGTCGGCACAGATACGCAGTATTTT
CDR3aa: CASSLAVGTDTQYF

j_gene: TRBJ1-6
abundance: few
d_gene: NA
v_gene: TRBV20-1
CDR3nt: TGCAGTGCTAGCCCGGGGATTCAAAATTCACCCCTCCACTTT
CDR3aa: CSASPGIQNSPLHF

j_gene: TRBJ2-2
abundance: many
d_gene: TRBD2
v_gene: TRBV7-2
CDR3nt: TGTGCCAGCAGCTTAGATCGAGCGGGAGCCGGGGAGCTGTTTTTT
CDR3aa: CASSLDRAGAGELFF

j_gene: TRBJ1-3
abundance: NA
d_gene: NA
v_gene: TRBV4-3
CDR3nt: TGCGCCAGCAGCCAAGATACGGGGGCGGGAAACACCATATATTTT
CDR3aa: CASSQDTGAGNTIYF

j_gene: TRBJ2-3
abundance: once
d_gene: NA
v_gene: TRBV20-1
CDR3nt: TGCAGTGCTAGACCGGGCACAGATACGCAGTATTTT
CDR3aa: CSARPGTDTQYF

j_gene: TRBJ2-2
abundance: NA
d_gene: NA
v_gene: TRBV2
CDR3nt: TGTGCCAGCACTACCCACGGCGGGGAGCTGTTTTTT
CDR3aa: CASTTHGGELFF

j_gene: TRBJ1-1
abundance: NA
d_gene: NA
v_gene: TRBV7-2
CDR3nt: TGTGCCAGCAGCTTAGTCGGCCACACTGAAGCTTTCTTT
CDR3aa: CASSLVGHTEAFF

j_gene: TRBJ2-1
abundance: few
d_gene: TRBD2
v_gene: TRBV12-5
CDR3nt: TGTGCTAGTGGTTTGAGGCGGGAGGGCCCGTATCTTCCTTACAATGAGCAGTTCTTC
CDR3aa: CASGLRREGPYLPYNEQFF

j_gene: TRBJ2-5
abundance: NA
d_gene: NA
v_gene: TRBV3-1
CDR3nt: TGTGCCAGCAGCCAATCAGGGGCGCCCCAAGAGACCCAGTACTTC
CDR3aa: CASSQSGAPQETQYF

j_gene: TRBJ2-3
abundance: NA
d_gene: TRBD2
v_gene: TRBV30
CDR3nt: TGTGCCTTCGGGGGGGCGGATACGCAGTATTTT
CDR3aa: CAFGGADTQYF

j_gene: TRBJ2-3
abundance: few
d_gene: TRBD1
v_gene: TRBV30
CDR3nt: TGTGCCTGGACAGGGGGCGCAACAGATACGCAGTATTTT
CDR3aa: CAWTGGATDTQYF

j_gene: TRBJ1-1
abundance: few
d_gene: TRBD1
v_gene: TRBV7-2
CDR3nt: TGTGCCAGCAGCTCCACCCCGACAGGGGTCGGTGCTGAAGCTTTCTTT
CDR3aa: CASSSTPTGVGAEAFF

j_gene: TRBJ2-7
abundance: NA
d_gene: NA
v_gene: TRBV7-9
CDR3nt: TGTGCCAGCAGCTTGAACGGGCAGGTGCCTTCAAGTCCCGAGCAGTACTTC
CDR3aa: CASSLNGQVPSSPEQYF

j_gene: TRBJ2-2
abundance: NA
d_gene: NA
v_gene: TRBV7-7
CDR3nt: TGCAGCTTCGGGGTGATCGGCGGGGAGCTGTTTTTT
CDR3aa: CSFGVIGGELFF

j_gene: TRBJ2-3
abundance: NA
d_gene: TRBD1
v_gene: TRBV29-1
CDR3nt: TGCAGCGTTGAGGATACAGGGGTTGGCGATACGCAGTATTTT
CDR3aa: CSVEDTGVGDTQYF

j_gene: TRBJ1-2
abundance: once
d_gene: NA
v_gene: TRBV27
CDR3nt: TGTGCCAGCAGTGGGGCTGGAGGCTATAGCTACACCTTC
CDR3aa: CASSGAGGYSYTF

j_gene: TRBJ2-7
abundance: few
d_gene: NA
v_gene: TRBV30
CDR3nt: TGTGCCTGGAGTACTGGCGGGTACGAGCAGTACTTC
CDR3aa: CAWSTGGYEQYF

j_gene: TRBJ1-2
abundance: NA
d_gene: NA
v_gene: TRBV6-1
CDR3nt: TGTGCCAGCACCCTACGGGGAGGGACTTACGGCTACACCTTC
CDR3aa: CASTLRGGTYGYTF

j_gene: TRBJ2-5
abundance: few
d_gene: NA
v_gene: TRBV7-9
CDR3nt: TGTGCCAGCAGCTTAGCGTTCCAAGAGACCCAGTACTTC
CDR3aa: CASSLAFQETQYF

j_gene: TRBJ2-3
abundance: few
d_gene: TRBD2
v_gene: TRBV6-6
CDR3nt: TGTGCCAGCAGCTTGACTAGCGGTCAGTTGGCAGATACGCAGTATTTT
CDR3aa: CASSLTSGQLADTQYF

j_gene: TRBJ1-2
abundance: few
d_gene: NA
v_gene: TRBV12-3/TRBV12-4
CDR3nt: TGTGCCAGCAGTCCCGACAGAGACTATGGCTACACCTTC
CDR3aa: CASSPDRDYGYTF

j_gene: TRBJ2-7
abundance: NA
d_gene: TRBD1
v_gene: TRBV20-1
CDR3nt: TGCAGTGCTCATACCGGGACAGGGGTTTACGAGCAGTACTTC
CDR3aa: CSAHTGTGVYEQYF

j_gene: TRBJ2-6
abundance: NA
d_gene: TRBD1
v_gene: TRBV12-3/TRBV12-4
CDR3nt: TGTGCCTCGGTTCCCAGGGGGAACTCTGGGGCCAACGTCCTGACTTTC
CDR3aa: CASVPRGNSGANVLTF

j_gene: TRBJ1-1
abundance: NA
d_gene: NA
v_gene: TRBV2
CDR3nt: TGTGCCAGCAGTGCAGGGTTCAACACTGAAGCTTTCTTT
CDR3aa: CASSAGFNTEAFF

j_gene: TRBJ2-1
abundance: few
d_gene: TRBD2
v_gene: TRBV12-3/TRBV12-4
CDR3nt: TGTGCCAGCAGTCTAGCGGGAGCTGTTGAGCAGTTCTTC
CDR3aa: CASSLAGAVEQFF

j_gene: TRBJ1-1
abundance: few
d_gene: TRBD1
v_gene: TRBV2
CDR3nt: TGTGCCAGCAGGCTGGACAGGTTGAACACTGAAGCTTTCTTT
CDR3aa: CASRLDRLNTEAFF

j_gene: TRBJ1-1
abundance: NA
d_gene: NA
v_gene: TRBV3-1
CDR3nt: TGTGCCAGCAGCCCCAGGGCGACAGGGAACACTGAAGCTTTCTTT
CDR3aa: CASSPRATGNTEAFF

j_gene: TRBJ2-3
abundance: NA
d_gene: NA
v_gene: TRBV6-1
CDR3nt: TGTGCCAGCAGTGAGATTGGGGACACCACAGATACGCAGTATTTT
CDR3aa: CASSEIGDTTDTQYF

j_gene: TRBJ2-3
abundance: NA
d_gene: NA
v_gene: TRBV5-4
CDR3nt: TGTGCCAGCAGCTTGGATCTGGCTAGCGTCACAGATACGCAGTATTTT
CDR3aa: CASSLDLASVTDTQYF

j_gene: TRBJ2-3
abundance: few
d_gene: TRBD2
v_gene: TRBV13
CDR3nt: TGTGCCAGCAGCTTAATTCTAGCGGAGAGCACAGATACGCAGTATTTT
CDR3aa: CASSLILAESTDTQYF